The 14 T cell receptor beta chains in this list originate from one sample, sequenced in a study of blood T cell repertoires in COVID-19. TCRdb keeps only in-frame clones here, not all; method: immunoSEQ multiplex PCR. The table includes under 200,000 clones, 85% to 95% detected once. The sequenced sample consisted of peripheral blood. The receptor set was obtained from a man between 45 and 60 years old with acute or convalescent COVID-19.

V usage is TRBV5-1 and J usage is TRBJ2-5; D not resolved. The length of the CDR3 is 11 residues. Germline CDR1 reads SGHRS; CDR2 reads YFSETQ. Trimming removed 5 bases at V and 2 bases at J, with 4 bases between. The CDR3 DNA follows: TGCGCCAGCAGATTACAAGAGACCCAGTACTTC. Protein sequence: CASRLQETQYF.

CDR3 protein: CASSKRGMNTEAFF. CDR3 nucleotides: TGTGCCAGCAGCAAGCGGGGAATGAACACTGAAGCTTTCTTT. This rearrangement joins TRBV21-1 to TRBJ1-1. TRBV21-1 is classified as a pseudogene. This CDR3 is built from 14 residues.

CDR3 protein: CATRGTGDQPQHF. In DNA form, the CDR3 reads TGTGCCACCAGGGGGACAGGGGATCAGCCCCAGCATTTT. The genes are TRBV15 and TRBJ1-5, with 10 bases aligning to TRBD1. CDR1 and CDR2 (germline): LNHNV, YYDKDF (reference sequence). The length of the CDR3 is 13 residues. Trimming took 6 bases from V and 5 from J; bases not matched to a gene: 1.

The chain joins TRBV19 to TRBJ1-5; TRBD1 might be the D (5 bases). Germline V CDR1 and CDR2: LNHDA, SQIVND (reference sequence). V was shortened by 3 bases and J by 7 bases, with 13 bases between the two germline ends. The CDR3 runs 14 residues. Here the CDR3 DNA reads TGTGCCAGTAGTATCAGCCGGGGGTACCAGCCCCAGCATTTT. This codes for CASSISRGYQPQHF.

The chain has TRBV2 and TRBJ2-1; 7 nucleotides align to TRBD1. Looked up from germline, CDR1 is SNHLY and CDR2 is FYNNEI. V was clipped by 5 bases and J by 0 bases; unmatched bases: 7. CDR3 length: 16 residues. The CDR3, as DNA: TGTGCCAGCAGTAGCGGTAGGGGGCCCTCCTACAATGAGCAGTTCTTC. The encoded protein is CASSSGRGPSYNEQFF.

The CDR3 DNA reads as TGTGCCAGTAGTATAGGGGGCGGGGGTATCAATCAGCCCCAGCATTTT. Translation gives CASSIGGGGINQPQHF. This chain links TRBV19 with TRBJ1-5, with D possibly being TRBD1 (5 bases). Germline V CDR1 and CDR2: LNHDA, SQIVND (reference sequence). V lost 1 base and J lost 3, with 13 bases in between. The CDR3 sequence is 16 residues long.

J is TRBJ1-4 and V is TRBV7-2; tentative D call: TRBD1 (5 bases). CDR3 length equals 15 residues. CDR1 is SGHTA, CDR2 FQGNSA, per germline. The V and J ends lost 5 bases and 4 bases respectively, with 14 bases between them. The CDR3 DNA is TGTGCCAGCAGCAAAAACTGGGGGGATAATGAAAAACTGTTTTTT. It yields the protein CASSKNWGDNEKLFF.

J is TRBJ1-5 and V is TRBV30; 9 positions agree with TRBD1. The V segment lost 5 bases and the J segment 0 bases; nucleotides outside the gene matches: 5. The CDR3 is 15 amino acids. Germline V gives CDR1 GTSNPN, CDR2 SVGIG (reference sequence). The CDR3 DNA sequence: TGTGCCTGGGGGACAGGGCAAGGTAGCAATCAGCCCCAGCATTTT. Translation gives CAWGTGQGSNQPQHF.

The V gene is TRBV9, the J gene TRBJ2-5; tentatively, D is TRBD2 (6 bases). The CDR3 loop spans 14 amino acids. CDR1 and CDR2 (germline): SGDLS, YYNGEE. V was shortened by 2 bases and J by 1 base, with 9 bases between the two germline ends. The CDR3 protein is CASSVGLIQETQYF. CDR3 bases: TGTGCCAGCAGCGTGGGACTTATCCAAGAGACCCAGTACTTC.

The V and J genes are TRBV23-1 and TRBJ1-2; the match to TRBD1 covers 9 bases. TRBV23-1 is an ORF, and what it does is uncertain. The V segment lost 6 bases and the J segment 8 bases; nucleotides outside the gene matches: 16. This CDR3 is built from 16 residues. The CDR3 nucleotides read TGCGCCAGCAGCACTAGCCGGGACAGGGTAGATGGCGGCTACACCTTC. The encoded protein is CASSTSRDRVDGGYTF.

This chain uses TRBV3-1 (or the pseudogene TRBV3-2) with TRBJ2-3; the match to TRBD2 covers 10 bases. The CDR3 spans 16 residues. The junction had 4 bases not matched to a gene; V was cut back by 4 bases and J by 0 bases. The germline V gene encodes CDR1 LGHDT and CDR2 YNNKEL (reference sequence). The CDR3 here is CASSRWTSGSTDTQYF. As DNA, the CDR3 is TGTGCCAGCAGCCGCTGGACTAGCGGCAGCACAGATACGCAGTATTTT.

The CDR3 region has the DNA TGTGCCACCAGCCCAAACCTAGCGGGGGGCTCAGATACGCAGTATTTT. As protein: CATSPNLAGGSDTQYF. This rearrangement joins TRBV24-1 to TRBJ2-3; 11 bases line up with TRBD2. The germline CDR1 and CDR2 sequences are KGHDR and SFDVKD. V shed 7 bases and J 4 bases; nucleotides not matched to a gene: 9. This CDR3 is 16 amino acids long.

The rearrangement uses TRBV10-3 and TRBJ1-1, with 7 positions matching TRBD1. This CDR3 has 13 amino acids. In germline, CDR1 is ENHRY, CDR2 SYGVKD. Trimming cost V 2 bases and J 5 bases; bases outside gene matches: 2. The CDR3 DNA is TGTGCCATCAGTGAGGCGACAGGGACTGAAGCTTTCTTT. Residues: CAISEATGTEAFF.

The table lists this clone with a few counts. The chain recombines TRBV15 with TRBJ2-1, with 9 bases lining up with TRBD1. CDR1 is LNHNV and CDR2 is YYDKDF in the germline V gene (reference sequence). Unmatched junction bases numbered 5, after V lost 3 bases and J lost 5 bases. CDR3 length equals 15 residues. CDR3 amino acids: CATSSGQGSDNEQFF. Written as DNA, the CDR3 is TGTGCCACCAGCAGCGGACAGGGGTCCGACAATGAGCAGTTCTTC.